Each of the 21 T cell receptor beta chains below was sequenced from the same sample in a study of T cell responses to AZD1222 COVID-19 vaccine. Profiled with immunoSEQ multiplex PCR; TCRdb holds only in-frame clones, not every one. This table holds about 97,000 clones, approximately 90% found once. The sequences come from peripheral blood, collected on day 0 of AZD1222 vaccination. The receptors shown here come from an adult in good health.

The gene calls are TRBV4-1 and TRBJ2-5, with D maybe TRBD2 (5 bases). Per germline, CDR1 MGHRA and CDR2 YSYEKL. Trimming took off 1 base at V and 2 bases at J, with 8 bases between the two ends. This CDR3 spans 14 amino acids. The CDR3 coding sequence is TGCGCCAGCAGCCAAGGCGGGCCACAAGAGACCCAGTACTTC. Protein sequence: CASSQGGPQETQYF.

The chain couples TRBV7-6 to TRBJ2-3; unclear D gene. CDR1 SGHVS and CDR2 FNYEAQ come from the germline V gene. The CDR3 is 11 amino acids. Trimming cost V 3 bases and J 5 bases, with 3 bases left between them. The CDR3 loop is CASSFGDTQYF. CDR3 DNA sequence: TGTGCCAGCAGCTTCGGAGATACGCAGTATTTT.

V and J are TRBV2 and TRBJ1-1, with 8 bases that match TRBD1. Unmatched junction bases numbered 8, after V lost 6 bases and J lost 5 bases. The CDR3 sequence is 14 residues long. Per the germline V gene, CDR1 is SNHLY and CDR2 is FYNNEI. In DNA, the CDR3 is TGTGCCAGCAGCCCTCGACAGGGGCTAACTGAAGCTTTCTTT. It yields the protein CASSPRQGLTEAFF.

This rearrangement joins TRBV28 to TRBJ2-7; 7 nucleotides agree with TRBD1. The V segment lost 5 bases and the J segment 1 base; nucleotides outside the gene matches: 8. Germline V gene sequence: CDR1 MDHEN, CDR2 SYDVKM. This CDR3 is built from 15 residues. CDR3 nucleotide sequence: TGTGCCAGCAGTATCCCCGGGACAGCTTCCTACGAGCAGTACTTC. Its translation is CASSIPGTASYEQYF. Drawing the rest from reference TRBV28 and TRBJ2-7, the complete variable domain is DVKVTQSSRYLVKRTGEKVFLECVQDMDHENMFWYRQDPGLGLRLIYFSYDVKMKEKGDIPEGYSVSREKKERFSLILESASTNQTSMYLCASSIPGTASYEQYFGPGTRLTVT.

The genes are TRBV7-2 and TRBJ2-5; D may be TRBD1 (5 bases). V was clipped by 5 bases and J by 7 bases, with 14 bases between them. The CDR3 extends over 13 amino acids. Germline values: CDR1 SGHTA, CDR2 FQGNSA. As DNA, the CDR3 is TGTGCCAGCAGCGCCCCTCCAAGGGGGACCCAGTACTTC. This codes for CASSAPPRGTQYF. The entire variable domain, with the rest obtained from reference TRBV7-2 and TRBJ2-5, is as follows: GAGVSQSPSNKVTEKGKDVELRCDPISGHTALYWYRQSLGQGLEFLIYFQGNSAPDKSGLPSDRFSAERTGGSVSTLTIQRTQQEDSAVYLCASSAPPRGTQYFGPGTRLLVL.

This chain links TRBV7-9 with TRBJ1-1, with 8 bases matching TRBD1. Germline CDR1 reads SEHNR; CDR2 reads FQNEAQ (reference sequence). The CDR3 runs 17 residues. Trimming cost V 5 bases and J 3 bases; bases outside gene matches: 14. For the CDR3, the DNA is TGTGCCAGCAGCGCCGGGGCAGGGGGCTTGGTGGACACTGAAGCTTTCTTT. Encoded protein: CASSAGAGGLVDTEAFF.

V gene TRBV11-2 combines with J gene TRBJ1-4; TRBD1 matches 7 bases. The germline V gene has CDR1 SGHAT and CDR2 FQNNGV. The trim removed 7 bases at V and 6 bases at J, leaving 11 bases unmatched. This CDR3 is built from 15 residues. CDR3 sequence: CASTEGQSRYEKLFF. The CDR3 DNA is TGTGCCAGCACCGAGGGACAGAGCCGTTATGAAAAACTGTTTTTT.

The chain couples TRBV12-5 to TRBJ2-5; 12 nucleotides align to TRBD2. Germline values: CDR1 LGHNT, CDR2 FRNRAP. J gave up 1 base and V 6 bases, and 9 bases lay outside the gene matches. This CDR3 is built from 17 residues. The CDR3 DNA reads TGTGCTAGTGGGCCCCTGACTAGCGGGGGAATCCAAGAGACCCAGTACTTC. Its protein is CASGPLTSGGIQETQYF.

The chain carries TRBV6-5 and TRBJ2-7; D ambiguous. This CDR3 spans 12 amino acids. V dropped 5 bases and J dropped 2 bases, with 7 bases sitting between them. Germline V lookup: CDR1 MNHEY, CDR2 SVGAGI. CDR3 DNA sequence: TGTGCCAGCAGTCACGGACCCTACGAGCAGTACTTC. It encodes CASSHGPYEQYF.

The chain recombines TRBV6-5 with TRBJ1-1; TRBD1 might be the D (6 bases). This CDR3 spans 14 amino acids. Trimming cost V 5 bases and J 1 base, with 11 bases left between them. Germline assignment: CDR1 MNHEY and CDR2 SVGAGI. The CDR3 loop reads CASSSGQRNTEAFF. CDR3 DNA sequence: TGTGCCAGCAGTAGCGGACAGAGGAACACTGAAGCTTTCTTT.

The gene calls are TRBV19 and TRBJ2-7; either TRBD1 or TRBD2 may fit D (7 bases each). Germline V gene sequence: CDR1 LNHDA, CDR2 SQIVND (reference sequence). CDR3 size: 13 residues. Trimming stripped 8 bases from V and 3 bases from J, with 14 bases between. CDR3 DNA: TGTGCCAGTCGCGCAGGGGGGGACTACGAGCAGTACTTC. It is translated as CASRAGGDYEQYF.

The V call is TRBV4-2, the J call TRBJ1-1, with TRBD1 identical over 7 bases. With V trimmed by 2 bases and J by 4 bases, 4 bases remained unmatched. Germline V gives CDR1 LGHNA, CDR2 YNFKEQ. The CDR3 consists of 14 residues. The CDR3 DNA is TGTGCCAGCAGCCAAAGGGCAGGGGGCACTGAAGCTTTCTTT. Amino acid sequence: CASSQRAGGTEAFF.

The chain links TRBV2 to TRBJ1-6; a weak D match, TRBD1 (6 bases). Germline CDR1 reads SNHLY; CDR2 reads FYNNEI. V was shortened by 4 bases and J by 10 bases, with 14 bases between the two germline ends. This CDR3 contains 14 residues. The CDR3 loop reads CASSVLQGKSPLHF. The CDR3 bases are TGTGCCAGCAGTGTCTTACAGGGTAAATCACCCCTCCACTTT.

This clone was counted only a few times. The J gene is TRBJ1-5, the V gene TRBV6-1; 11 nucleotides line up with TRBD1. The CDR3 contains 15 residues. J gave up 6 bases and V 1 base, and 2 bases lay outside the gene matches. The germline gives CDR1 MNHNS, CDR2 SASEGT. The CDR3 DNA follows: TGTGCCAGCAGTGAAGGGACAGGGGGCGTTCAGCCCCAGCATTTT. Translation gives CASSEGTGGVQPQHF.

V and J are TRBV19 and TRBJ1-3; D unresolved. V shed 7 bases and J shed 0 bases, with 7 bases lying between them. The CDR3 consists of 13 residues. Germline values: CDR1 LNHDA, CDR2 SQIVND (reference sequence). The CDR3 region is CASNSNSGNTIYF. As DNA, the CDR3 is TGTGCCAGTAACAGCAACTCTGGAAACACCATATATTTT.

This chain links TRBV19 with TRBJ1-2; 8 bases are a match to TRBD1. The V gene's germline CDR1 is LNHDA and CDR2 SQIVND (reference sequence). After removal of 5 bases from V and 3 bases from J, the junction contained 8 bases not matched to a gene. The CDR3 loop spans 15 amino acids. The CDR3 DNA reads TGTGCCAGTAGTGCTACAGGGGGAGAGTACTATGGCTACACCTTC. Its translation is CASSATGGEYYGYTF.

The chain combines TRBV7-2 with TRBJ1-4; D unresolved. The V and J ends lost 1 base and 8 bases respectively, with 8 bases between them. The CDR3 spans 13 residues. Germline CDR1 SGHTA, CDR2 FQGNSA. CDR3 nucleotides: TGTGCCAGCAGCTTAGAGAGGGAGGAAAAACTGTTTTTT. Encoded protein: CASSLEREEKLFF.

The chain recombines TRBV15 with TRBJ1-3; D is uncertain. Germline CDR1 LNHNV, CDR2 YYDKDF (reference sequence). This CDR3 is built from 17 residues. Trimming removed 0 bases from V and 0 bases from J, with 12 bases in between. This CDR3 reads CATSRDRGKSSGNTIYF. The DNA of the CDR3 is TGTGCCACCAGCAGAGATAGAGGGAAAAGCTCTGGAAACACCATATATTTT. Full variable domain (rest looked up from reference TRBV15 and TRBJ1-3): DAMVIQNPRYQVTQFGKPVTLSCSQTLNHNVMYWYQQKSSQAPKLLFHYYDKDFNNEADTPDNFQSRRPNTSFCFLDIRSPGLGDTAMYLCATSRDRGKSSGNTIYFGEGSWLTVV.

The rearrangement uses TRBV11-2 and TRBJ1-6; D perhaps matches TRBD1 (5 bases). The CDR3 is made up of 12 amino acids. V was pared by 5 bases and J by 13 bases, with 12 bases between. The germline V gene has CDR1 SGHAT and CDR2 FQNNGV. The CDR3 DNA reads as TGTGCCAGCAGCCGGGACGGGGTGCCCCTCCACTTT. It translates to CASSRDGVPLHF. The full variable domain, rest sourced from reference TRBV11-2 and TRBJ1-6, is EAGVAQSPRYKIIEKRQSVAFWCNPISGHATLYWYQQILGQGPKLLIQFQNNGVVDDSQLPKDRFSAERLKGVDSTLKIQPAKLEDSAVYLCASSRDGVPLHFGNGTRLTVT.

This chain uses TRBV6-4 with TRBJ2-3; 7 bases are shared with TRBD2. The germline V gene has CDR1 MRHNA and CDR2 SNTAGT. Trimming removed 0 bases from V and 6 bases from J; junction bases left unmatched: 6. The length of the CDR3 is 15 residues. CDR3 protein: CASSDSGGSGDTQYF. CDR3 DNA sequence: TGTGCCAGCAGTGACTCGGGAGGGTCCGGGGATACGCAGTATTTT.

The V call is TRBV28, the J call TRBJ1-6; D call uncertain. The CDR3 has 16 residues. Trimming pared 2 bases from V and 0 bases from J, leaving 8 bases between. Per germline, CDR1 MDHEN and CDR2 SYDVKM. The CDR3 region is CASSLRGGSYNSPLHF. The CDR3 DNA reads TGTGCCAGCAGTTTACGGGGAGGCTCCTATAATTCACCCCTCCACTTT.